This T cell receptor (beta chain) was sequenced during a study of response to subunit inactivated influenza vaccine. The CDR3 length is 14 residues. V lost 2 bases to trimming and J lost 6 bases, with 14 bases between them. Germline CDR1 SQVTM, CDR2 ANQGSEA. One entry per CDR3 protein, called by TCRdb with MiXCR from the RT-PCR reads. The sample carries about 540,000 distinct CDR3 sequences, less than 15% recorded once. This clonotype was counted a few times. The sequencing here drew on PBMCs from blood, taken 12 days after vaccination. V and J are TRBV29-1 and TRBJ2-4; D remains ambiguous. This clonotype originated in a man in his fifties who received an inactivated influenza vaccine. CDR3 loop: CSVESLTARNIQYF. The CDR3 nucleotides read TGCAGCGTTGAAAGTCTTACAGCAAGAAACATTCAGTACTTC.